Presented here are 17 T cell receptor beta chains from one specimen sequenced in a study of identical twins. TCRdb fed the 5' RACE reads into MiXCR, producing one record per CDR3 protein. The table records more than 1.5 million distinct CDR3 sequences, under 35% of them present only once. The sequenced sample was cord blood. The source is a newborn girl in good health.

V gene TRBV30 combines with J gene TRBJ2-3; 8 nucleotides line up with TRBD2. Losses at the gene ends were 0 bases for V and 7 bases for J; bases not matched to a gene: 6. CDR1 is GTSNPN, CDR2 SVGIG, per germline (reference sequence). The CDR3 has 14 residues. CDR3 nucleotides: TGTGCCTGGAGTGTACGGGGGGGCCGATATACGCAGTATTTT. Residues: CAWSVRGGRYTQYF.

This chain connects TRBV2 to TRBJ2-7; 9 nucleotides agree with TRBD2. Germline trimming cut 8 bases from V and 6 bases from J; bases unmatched to any gene: 5. CDR1 is SNHLY and CDR2 is FYNNEI in the germline V gene. The length of the CDR3 is 12 residues. CDR3 in amino acids: CASGVAGVEQYF. CDR3 bases: TGTGCCAGCGGAGTAGCGGGGGTCGAGCAGTACTTC.

In its sample, this clonotype was seen a few times. The rearrangement links TRBV3-1 to TRBJ2-5, with a tentative D call TRBD1 (6 bases). The CDR3 is 15 amino acids. CDR1 LGHDT and CDR2 YNNKEL come from the germline V gene (reference sequence). The V and J ends lost 5 bases and 4 bases respectively, with 17 bases between them. CDR3 amino acids: CASSGPRGLSETQYF. The CDR3 DNA reads as TGTGCCAGCAGCGGCCCCAGGGGTCTATCAGAGACCCAGTACTTC.

This clonotype was seen a few times. The chain is built from TRBV4-1 and TRBJ2-3; 7 bases align to TRBD2. V gave up 6 bases and J gave up 9 bases; unmatched junction bases: 15. The CDR3 loop spans 15 amino acids. The germline V gene has CDR1 MGHRA and CDR2 YSYEKL. CDR3 sequence (DNA): TGCGCCAGCAGGCGACCCGGGACTATTCAGGAAACGCAGTATTTT. Translation: CASRRPGTIQETQYF.

Note on this clonotype: At one end the junction does not follow the germline gene, possibly because of a read error. V and J are TRBV28 and TRBJ2-3; D may correspond to TRBD1 or TRBD2 (5 bases each). The germline V gene has CDR1 MDHEN and CDR2 SYDVKM. The CDR3 runs to 16 residues. CDR3 residues: CTSSDSLGVWGDTQYF. CDR3 DNA sequence: TGTACCAGCAGCGACAGCCTGGGAGTTTGGGGAGATACGCAGTATTTT.

This clonotype was seen more than once but under ten times. This chain links TRBV7-2 with TRBJ2-1, with D uncertain. V gave up 2 bases and J gave up 13 bases, with 30 bases separating them. This CDR3 is 18 amino acids long. Germline-derived CDR1 and CDR2 are SGHTA and FQGNSA. CDR3 sequence reads: CASSLSPLFRRGQETQFF. The DNA of the CDR3 is TGTGCCAGCAGCTTATCCCCCTTATTCCGGCGAGGCCAAGAGACCCAGTTCTTC. The variable domain in full, completed from reference TRBV7-2 and TRBJ2-1, reads GAGVSQSPSNKVTEKGKDVELRCDPISGHTALYWYRQSLGQGLEFLIYFQGNSAPDKSGLPSDRFSAERTGGSVSTLTIQRTQQEDSAVYLCASSLSPLFRRGQETQFFGPGTRLTVL.

The genes are TRBV6-2 or TRBV6-3 and TRBJ2-7, with D perhaps TRBD1 (6 bases). Looked up from germline, CDR1 is MNHEY and CDR2 is SVGEGT. The germline V and J ends were trimmed by 8 bases and 0 bases, with 11 bases remaining between them. The CDR3 length is 13 residues. CDR3 sequence (DNA): TGTGCCAGCTGGACAGTGACCTCCTACGAGCAGTACTTC. This encodes CASWTVTSYEQYF.

This clonotype turned up a few times. CDR3 in DNA: TGTGCCAGCAGTTTATCGGGGGTCCTCTATAATTCACCCCTCCACTTT. Its protein product is CASSLSGVLYNSPLHF. The rearrangement links TRBV27 to TRBJ1-6; D perhaps matches TRBD1 (5 bases). The CDR3 runs 16 residues. In germline, CDR1 is MNHEY, CDR2 SMNVEV (reference sequence). V was shortened by 0 bases and J by 3 bases, with 9 bases between the two germline ends.

The rearrangement uses TRBV7-6 and TRBJ2-5; the match to TRBD2 covers 11 bases. The germline V gene encodes CDR1 SGHVS and CDR2 FNYEAQ. This CDR3 has 18 residues. Trimming took 2 bases from V and 2 from J; bases not matched to a gene: 10. CDR3 coding DNA: TGTGCCAGCAGCTTATTCCCAAGGCTAGCGGGGGGTCAAGAGACCCAGTACTTC. It encodes CASSLFPRLAGGQETQYF.

The chain combines TRBV12-3 or TRBV12-4 with TRBJ2-3, with D possibly TRBD1 on 6 matching bases. V lost 6 bases and J 0 bases, leaving 16 bases between the germline ends. CDR3 length: 16 residues. This CDR3 reads CASSSLQGISTDTQYF. The DNA of the CDR3 is TGTGCCAGCAGCTCTTTACAGGGAATTAGCACAGATACGCAGTATTTT.

This chain connects TRBV20-1 to TRBJ2-3, with TRBD2 identical over 8 bases. V was clipped by 3 bases and J by 0 bases; unmatched bases: 5. This CDR3 is built from 15 residues. Germline assignment: CDR1 DFQATT and CDR2 SNEGSKA (reference sequence). CDR3 DNA: TGCAGTGCTAGTCCTAGCGGGTCTAGCACAGATACGCAGTATTTT. It codes for CSASPSGSSTDTQYF.

This clonotype was recorded at least ten times. The chain combines TRBV7-9 with TRBJ1-1; 8 bases are shared with TRBD1. V gave up 6 bases and J gave up 1 base; unmatched junction bases: 4. This CDR3 is 14 amino acids long. The germline V gene has CDR1 SEHNR and CDR2 FQNEAQ (reference sequence). The CDR3 loop reads CASRPGTGNTEAFF. CDR3 sequence (DNA): TGTGCCAGCAGACCCGGGACAGGGAACACTGAAGCTTTCTTT.

The rearrangement joins TRBV6-1 to TRBJ1-2; 9 bases match TRBD1. Germline V gives CDR1 MNHNS, CDR2 SASEGT. V shed 5 bases and J 4 bases; nucleotides not matched to a gene: 8. This CDR3 region has 15 residues. CDR3 DNA sequence: TGTGCCAGCAGTTGGACAGGGGCCATCTTCTATGGCTACACCTTC. It yields the protein CASSWTGAIFYGYTF.

This chain uses TRBV5-1 with TRBJ2-1; D gene unclear. TRBJ2-7 matches the DNA end more closely, so the J call is doubtful. Germline CDR1 and CDR2: SGHRS and YFSETQ. The CDR3 loop spans 14 amino acids. In nucleotides, the CDR3 is TGCGCCAGCAGCCTCCCTAGGTCCTACAATGAGCAGTACTTC. Translation gives CASSLPRSYNEQYF.

This clonotype was picked up many times. The chain links TRBV24-1 to TRBJ2-7; no clear D. CDR1 and CDR2 (germline): KGHDR, SFDVKD. This CDR3 region has 12 residues. V gave up 3 bases and J gave up 2 bases, with 4 bases separating them. This chain's CDR3 is CATSDDTYEQYF. CDR3 coding DNA: TGTGCCACCAGTGATGACACCTACGAGCAGTACTTC.

The rearrangement links TRBV5-5 to TRBJ1-5; maybe TRBD1 (6 bases). Germline CDR1 SGHKS, CDR2 YYEKEE (reference sequence). The V end lost 1 base, the J end lost 2 bases, and 10 bases lay between the germline ends. This CDR3 comprises 15 residues. CDR3: CASSLRGAGNQPQHF. The DNA of the CDR3 is TGTGCCAGCAGCTTGCGGGGGGCTGGCAATCAGCCCCAGCATTTT.

The rearrangement links TRBV4-1 to TRBJ2-7; TRBD2 matches 9 bases. This CDR3 spans 16 amino acids. V was clipped by 4 bases and J by 1 base; unmatched bases: 8. Germline CDR1 and CDR2: MGHRA and YSYEKL. CDR3 protein: CASSLVPGLASYEQYF. CDR3 nucleotide sequence: TGCGCCAGCAGCCTAGTCCCGGGACTAGCTTCCTACGAGCAGTACTTC.